This T cell receptor beta chain was sequenced for a study of T-cell memory formation after mild COVID-19. With V trimmed by 8 bases and J by 0 bases, 8 bases remained unmatched. The CDR3 is made up of 15 amino acids. CDR1 and CDR2 (germline): SNHLY, FYNNEI. MiXCR, run by TCRdb on the 5' RACE reads, gives a single entry per CDR3 protein. In the table there are about 200,000 distinct CDR3 sequences, about 9.2% of which are singletons. This TCR came from a man in his late teens or twenties who had mild COVID-19 (a few samples of this study predate the infection). Cell type and time point are not known. The chain uses TRBV2 and TRBJ2-3; TRBD2 agrees at 7 bases. Sequenced input: PBMCs or a T cell subset sorted from them (not recorded which). The CDR3 region has the DNA TGTGCCAGCTCCGGGACTATCGGGAGCACAGATACGCAGTATTTT. As protein: CASSGTIGSTDTQYF.